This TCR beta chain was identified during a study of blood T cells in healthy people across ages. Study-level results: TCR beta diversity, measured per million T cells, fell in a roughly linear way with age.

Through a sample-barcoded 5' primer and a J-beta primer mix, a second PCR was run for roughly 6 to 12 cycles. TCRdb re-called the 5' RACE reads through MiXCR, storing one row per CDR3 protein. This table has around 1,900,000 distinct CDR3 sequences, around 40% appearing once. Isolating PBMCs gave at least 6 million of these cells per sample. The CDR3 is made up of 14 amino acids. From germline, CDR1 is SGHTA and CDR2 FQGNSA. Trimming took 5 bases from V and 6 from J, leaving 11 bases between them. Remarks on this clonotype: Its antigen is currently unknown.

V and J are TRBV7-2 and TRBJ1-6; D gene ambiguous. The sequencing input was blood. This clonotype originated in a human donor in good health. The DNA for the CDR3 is TGTGCCAGCAGCCCTCGTCCGATTAATTCACCCCTCCACTTT. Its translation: CASSPRPINSPLHF.